The 2 T cell receptor beta chains reported below all come from one sample, sequenced in a study of technical replicates of blood from a few donors. Assay used: immunoSEQ multiplex PCR; TCRdb lists only in-frame clones, some missing. The sample contains roughly 71,000 clones, approximately 92% of which appear only once. The sequenced sample consisted of T cells isolated from PBMCs. The receptors stem from a human donor in good health.

The chain links TRBV6-5 to TRBJ2-1; D remains ambiguous. The CDR3 extends over 11 amino acids. CDR1 and CDR2 (germline): MNHEY, SVGAGI. The V and J ends lost 6 bases and 9 bases respectively, with 9 bases between them. Written as DNA, the CDR3 is TGTGCCAGCAGGCGGAGCAGTGAGCAGTTCTTC. The encoded protein is CASRRSSEQFF.

This chain's CDR3 is CASKIAGLFTDTQYF. CDR3 DNA: TGTGCCAGCAAAATAGCGGGGCTTTTCACAGATACGCAGTATTTT. The chain is built from TRBV6-5 and TRBJ2-3; TRBD2 matches at 8 bases. Germline V gene data show CDR1 as MNHEY and CDR2 as SVGAGI. The CDR3 extends over 15 amino acids. Trimming took 7 bases from V and 2 from J; bases not matched to a gene: 8.